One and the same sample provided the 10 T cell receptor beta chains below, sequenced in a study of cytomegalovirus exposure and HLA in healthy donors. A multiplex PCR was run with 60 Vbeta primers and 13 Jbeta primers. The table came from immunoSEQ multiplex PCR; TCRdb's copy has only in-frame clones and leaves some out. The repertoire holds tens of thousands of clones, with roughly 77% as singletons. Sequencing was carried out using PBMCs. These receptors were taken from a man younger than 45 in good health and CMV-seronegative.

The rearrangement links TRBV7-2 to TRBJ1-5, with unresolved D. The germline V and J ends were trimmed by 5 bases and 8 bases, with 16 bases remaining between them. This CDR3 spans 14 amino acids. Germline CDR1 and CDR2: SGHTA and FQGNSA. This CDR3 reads CASSLRASGKPQHF. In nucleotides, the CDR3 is TGTGCCAGCAGCCTGCGGGCTTCGGGGAAGCCCCAGCATTTT.

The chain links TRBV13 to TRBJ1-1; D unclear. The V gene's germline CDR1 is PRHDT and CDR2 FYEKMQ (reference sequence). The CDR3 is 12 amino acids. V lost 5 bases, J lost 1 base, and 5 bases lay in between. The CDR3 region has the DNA TGTGCCAGCAGCATTAGGAACACTGAAGCTTTCTTT. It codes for CASSIRNTEAFF.

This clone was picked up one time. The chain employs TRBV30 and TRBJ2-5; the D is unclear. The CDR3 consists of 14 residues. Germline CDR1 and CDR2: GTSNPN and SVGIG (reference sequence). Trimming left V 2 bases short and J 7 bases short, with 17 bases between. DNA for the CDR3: TGTGCCTGGAGTAGGAGCCGATCGATTAGGACCCAGTACTTC. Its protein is CAWSRSRSIRTQYF.

The CDR3 sequence: CASSLAAQGEFQPQHF. In DNA form, the CDR3 reads TGTGCCAGCAGCTTGGCCGCACAGGGAGAATTCCAGCCCCAGCATTTT. The gene calls are TRBV5-8 and TRBJ1-5; a weak D match, TRBD1 (6 bases). V was cut by 0 bases and J by 7 bases, with 17 bases left in between. Germline assignment: CDR1 SGHTS and CDR2 YDEGEE. This CDR3 is 16 amino acids long.

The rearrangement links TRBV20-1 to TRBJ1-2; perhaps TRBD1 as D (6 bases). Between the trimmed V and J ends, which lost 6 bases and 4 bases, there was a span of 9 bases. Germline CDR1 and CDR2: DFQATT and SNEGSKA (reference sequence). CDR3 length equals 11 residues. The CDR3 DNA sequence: TGCAGTGCAGGACAGCTCTATGGCTACACCTTC. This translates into CSAGQLYGYTF.

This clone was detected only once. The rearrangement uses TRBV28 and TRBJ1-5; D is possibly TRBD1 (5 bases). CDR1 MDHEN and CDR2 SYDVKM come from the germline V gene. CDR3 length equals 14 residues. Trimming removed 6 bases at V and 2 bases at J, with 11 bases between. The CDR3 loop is CASSSGLRNQPQHF. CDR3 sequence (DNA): TGTGCCAGCAGCTCGGGACTGCGCAATCAGCCCCAGCATTTT.

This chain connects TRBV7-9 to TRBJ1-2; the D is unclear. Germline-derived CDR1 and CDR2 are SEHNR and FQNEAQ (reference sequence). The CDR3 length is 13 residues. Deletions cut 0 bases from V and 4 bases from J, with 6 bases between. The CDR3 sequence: CASSLALSYGYTF. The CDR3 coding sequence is TGTGCCAGCAGCTTAGCCCTAAGCTATGGCTACACCTTC.

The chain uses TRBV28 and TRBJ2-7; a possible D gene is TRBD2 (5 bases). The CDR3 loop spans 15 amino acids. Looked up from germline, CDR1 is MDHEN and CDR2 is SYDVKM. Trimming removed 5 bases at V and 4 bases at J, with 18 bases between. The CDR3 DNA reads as TGTGCCAGCAGTCAACCGGGTCCCGGGGTGTACGAGCAGTACTTC. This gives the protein CASSQPGPGVYEQYF.

The CDR3 DNA follows: TGCGCCAGCAGCTCCGGGACAGACACCTACGAGCAGTACTTC. Translation gives CASSSGTDTYEQYF. J is TRBJ2-7 and V is TRBV5-1, with 7 nucleotides matching TRBD1. The CDR3 consists of 14 residues. Germline CDR1 is SGHRS and CDR2 is YFSETQ. The J segment lost 2 bases and the V segment lost 3 bases, leaving 5 bases of the junction unmatched. The full variable domain, in which reference TRBV5-1 and TRBJ2-7 provide the parts outside the CDR3, is KAGVTQTPRYLIKTRGQQVTLSCSPISGHRSVSWYQQTPGQGLQFLFEYFSETQRNKGNFPGRFSGRQFSNSRSEMNVSTLELGDSALYLCASSSGTDTYEQYFGPGTRLTVT.

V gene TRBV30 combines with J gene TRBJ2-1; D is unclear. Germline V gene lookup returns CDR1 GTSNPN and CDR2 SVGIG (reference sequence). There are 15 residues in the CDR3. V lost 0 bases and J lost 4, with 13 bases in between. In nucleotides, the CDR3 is TGTGCCTGGAGTGTTCCGTCGCGGTATTACAATGAGCAGTTCTTC. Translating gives CAWSVPSRYYNEQFF. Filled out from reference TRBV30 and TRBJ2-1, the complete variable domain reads SQTIHQWPATLVQPVGSPLSLECTVEGTSNPNLYWYRQAAGRGLQLLFYSVGIGQISSEVPQNLSASRPQDRQFILSSKKLLLSDSGFYLCAWSVPSRYYNEQFFGPGTRLTVL.